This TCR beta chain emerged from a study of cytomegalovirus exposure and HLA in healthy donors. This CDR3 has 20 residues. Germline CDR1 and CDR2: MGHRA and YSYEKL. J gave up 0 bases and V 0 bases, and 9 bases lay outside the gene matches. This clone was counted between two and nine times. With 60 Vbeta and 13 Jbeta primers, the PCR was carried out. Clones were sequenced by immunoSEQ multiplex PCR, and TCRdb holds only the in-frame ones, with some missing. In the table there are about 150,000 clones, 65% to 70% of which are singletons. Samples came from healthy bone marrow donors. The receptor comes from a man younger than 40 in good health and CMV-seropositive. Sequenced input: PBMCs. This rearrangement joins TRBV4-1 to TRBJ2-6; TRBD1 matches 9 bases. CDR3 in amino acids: CASSQDSRDRDPSGANVLTF. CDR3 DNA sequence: TGCGCCAGCAGCCAAGATTCTCGGGACAGGGACCCCTCTGGGGCCAACGTCCTGACTTTC.